Below are 22 T cell receptor beta chains sequenced from a single sample in a study of breast tumors, draining lymph nodes, adjacent tissues. TCRdb fed the multiplex PCR reads into MiXCR, producing one record per CDR3 protein. The repertoire has tens of thousands of distinct CDR3 sequences, approximately 70% of them found once; the top ten carry less than 25%. Sequencing used tumor-adjacent breast tissue. The source is a female donor with breast cancer. Some clones in this sample may be carry-over from other donors' samples.

V is TRBV20-1 and J is TRBJ2-7; D is perhaps TRBD1 (6 bases). This CDR3 has 15 amino acids. The germline gives CDR1 DFQATT, CDR2 SNEGSKA (reference sequence). V was pared by 0 bases and J by 4 bases, with 16 bases between. In DNA, the CDR3 is TGCAGTGCTAGAGACGACAGGCGAATTGGGTACGAGCAGTACTTC. Translating gives CSARDDRRIGYEQYF.

In nucleotides, the CDR3 is TGCAGTGCTAGAGTCGACAGATCCAGAGGGAACTATGGCTACACCTTC. Protein product: CSARVDRSRGNYGYTF. J is TRBJ1-2 and V is TRBV20-1, with D tentatively TRBD1 (5 bases). Germline V gene lookup returns CDR1 DFQATT and CDR2 SNEGSKA (reference sequence). This CDR3 has 16 residues. The V end lost 1 base, the J end lost 2 bases, and 17 bases lay between the germline ends.

The V gene is TRBV5-6, the J gene TRBJ2-1; 7 nucleotides agree with TRBD1. CDR3 length equals 15 residues. Germline trimming cut 1 base from V and 11 bases from J; bases unmatched to any gene: 12. Germline V gene lookup returns CDR1 SGHDT and CDR2 YYEEEE. The CDR3 DNA reads as TGTGCCAGCAGCTTGAGGTCCAGGGACAGAGGGAAGCAGTTCTTC. This codes for CASSLRSRDRGKQFF.

The chain links TRBV19 to TRBJ2-1; D gene ambiguous. The V gene's germline CDR1 is LNHDA and CDR2 SQIVND (reference sequence). This CDR3 contains 13 residues. Trimming removed 4 bases from V and 3 bases from J, with 7 bases in between. In DNA form, the CDR3 reads TGTGCCAGTAGTACAGCGAGCTACAATGAGCAGTTCTTC. Encoded protein: CASSTASYNEQFF.

This chain joins TRBV12-3 or TRBV12-4 and TRBJ2-1; no firm D call. V dropped 6 bases and J dropped 0 bases, with 12 bases sitting between them. The CDR3 runs to 15 residues. The CDR3 region is CASSNQISSYNEQFF. The CDR3 coding sequence is TGTGCCAGCAGCAACCAAATTAGCTCCTACAATGAGCAGTTCTTC.

The CDR3: CSARGSENYGYTF. As DNA, the CDR3 is TGCAGTGCTAGAGGTTCTGAGAACTATGGCTACACCTTC. This chain joins TRBV20-1 and TRBJ1-2; D not resolved. Trimming shortened V by 1 base and J by 2 bases, and 8 bases separated the two germline ends. Germline V gene lookup returns CDR1 DFQATT and CDR2 SNEGSKA (reference sequence). The CDR3 totals 13 residues.

This clonotype is judged medium-sized. The V and J genes are TRBV10-3 and TRBJ2-1; no definite D call. Germline V gene data show CDR1 as ENHRY and CDR2 as SYGVKD. This CDR3 contains 13 residues. The V end was cut by 10 bases, the J end by 7 bases, with 17 bases between. The CDR3 DNA reads as TGTGCCACCCAGGTCTCCGAGGTTAATGAGCAGTTCTTC. Amino acids: CATQVSEVNEQFF.

The chain is built from TRBV7-9 and TRBJ1-4; the D gene is possibly TRBD1 (5 bases). This CDR3 is built from 15 residues. V dropped 6 bases and J dropped 0 bases, with 11 bases sitting between them. CDR1 SEHNR and CDR2 FQNEAQ come from the germline V gene (reference sequence). CDR3 in DNA: TGTGCCAGCAGGTCAAGCAGGGCAACTAATGAAAAACTGTTTTTT. This sequence encodes CASRSSRATNEKLFF. The complete variable domain, with remaining parts taken from reference TRBV7-9 and TRBJ1-4, reads DTGVSQNPRHKITKRGQNVTFRCDPISEHNRLYWYRQTLGQGPEFLTYFQNEAQLEKSRLLSDRFSAERPKGSFSTLEIQRTEQGDSAMYLCASRSSRATNEKLFFGSGTQLSVL.

The genes are TRBV7-2 and TRBJ2-7; 10 bases fit TRBD2. J lost 2 bases, V lost 4 bases, and 2 bases had no gene match. There are 14 residues in the CDR3. CDR1 and CDR2 (germline): SGHTA, FQGNSA. The DNA of the CDR3 is TGTGCCAGCAGCTCAGCGGGAGGGCCCTACGAGCAGTACTTC. Translated: CASSSAGGPYEQYF.

The J gene is TRBJ2-7, the V gene TRBV12-3 or TRBV12-4; 7 bases agree with TRBD2. The V segment lost 6 bases and the J segment 1 base; nucleotides outside the gene matches: 3. This CDR3 contains 13 residues. The CDR3, as DNA: TGTGCCAGCAGGTACGGGGGGTCCTACGAGCAGTACTTC. Translated, it gives CASRYGGSYEQYF.

In its sample, this clonotype ranks as medium-sized (0.01 to 0.1%). The chain links TRBV12-3 or TRBV12-4 to TRBJ2-3, with D maybe TRBD1 (6 bases). V lost 5 bases and J lost 6, with 18 bases in between. The length of the CDR3 is 15 residues. The CDR3 DNA is TGTGCCAGCAGTGCGGCGGAACAGGGTTTTGATACGCAGTATTTT. It yields the protein CASSAAEQGFDTQYF.

The chain employs TRBV5-6 and TRBJ1-3; 7 bases agree with TRBD1. The V and J ends lost 1 base and 1 base, in that order; junction bases with no gene match: 5. The CDR3 consists of 16 residues. Germline V CDR1 and CDR2: SGHDT, YYEEEE. CDR3 residues: CASSLNRGISGNTIYF. The CDR3 nucleotides are TGTGCCAGCAGCTTGAACAGGGGTATTTCTGGAAACACCATATATTTT.

J is TRBJ2-5 and V is TRBV7-9; 13 bases fit TRBD2. Germline CDR1 SEHNR, CDR2 FQNEAQ (reference sequence). This CDR3 has 16 amino acids. The ends lost 6 bases at V and 5 bases at J; junction bases unmatched: 9. The CDR3: CASRVLAGGPRETQYF. The CDR3 nucleotides read TGTGCCAGCAGGGTACTAGCGGGGGGGCCGAGGGAGACCCAGTACTTC.

The chain couples TRBV19 to TRBJ2-7, with D unclear. V dropped 5 bases and J dropped 6 bases, with 17 bases sitting between them. Germline values: CDR1 LNHDA, CDR2 SQIVND (reference sequence). There are 14 residues in the CDR3. The CDR3 spells CASSRRRSDGEQYF. Here the CDR3 DNA reads TGTGCCAGTAGTCGTCGCAGGTCAGACGGCGAGCAGTACTTC.

The chain joins TRBV7-9 to TRBJ1-6, with TRBD1 matching over 7 bases. CDR1 is SEHNR and CDR2 is FQNEAQ in the germline V gene (reference sequence). The V and J ends lost 6 bases and 5 bases, in that order; junction bases with no gene match: 7. The length of the CDR3 is 15 residues. CDR3 protein: CASRPTGLDNSPLHF. The CDR3 DNA reads TGTGCCAGCAGACCGACAGGGTTGGATAATTCACCCCTCCACTTT.

The chain combines TRBV7-2 with TRBJ1-3; 7 positions agree with TRBD1. The CDR3 is 16 amino acids. Trimming took 5 bases from V and 0 from J; bases not matched to a gene: 7. Germline CDR1 and CDR2: SGHTA and FQGNSA. CDR3: CASSRTGTVSGNTIYF. CDR3 nucleotide sequence: TGTGCCAGCAGCCGTACCGGGACAGTCTCTGGAAACACCATATATTTT. The full variable domain, completed using reference TRBV7-2 and TRBJ1-3, is GAGVSQSPSNKVTEKGKDVELRCDPISGHTALYWYRQSLGQGLEFLIYFQGNSAPDKSGLPSDRFSAERTGGSVSTLTIQRTQQEDSAVYLCASSRTGTVSGNTIYFGEGSWLTVV.

CDR3 DNA: TGTGCCAGCAGTTGGGCAAACATTCAGTACTTC. Its protein product is CASSWANIQYF. The rearrangement uses TRBV6-2 or TRBV6-3 and TRBJ2-4; D gene ambiguous. V lost 4 bases to trimming and J lost 6 bases, with 4 bases between them. The CDR3 length is 11 residues. Looked up from germline, CDR1 is MNHEY and CDR2 is SVGEGT.

In this sample, this clonotype turned up a few times. The chain employs TRBV27 and TRBJ2-1; D remains ambiguous. This CDR3 is 13 amino acids long. From germline, CDR1 is MNHEY and CDR2 SMNVEV (reference sequence). The ends were cut back, 4 bases at V and 7 bases at J, with 11 bases in the middle. The CDR3 reads CASSWSKRNEQFF. DNA for the CDR3: TGTGCCAGCAGTTGGAGCAAAAGGAATGAGCAGTTCTTC.

This clonotype was picked up many times. The chain links TRBV11-3 to TRBJ2-2; D not resolved. Trimming stripped 6 bases from V and 1 base from J, with 12 bases between. This CDR3 has 15 residues. Germline CDR1 SGHNT, CDR2 YENEEA. CDR3 amino acids: CASSPRGLNTGELFF. CDR3 bases: TGTGCCAGCAGTCCCAGAGGTTTGAACACCGGGGAGCTGTTTTTT.

The chain recombines TRBV11-3 with TRBJ2-5; TRBD2 matches 7 bases. This CDR3 spans 14 amino acids. The ends lost 1 base at V and 5 bases at J; junction bases unmatched: 4. Per the germline V gene, CDR1 is SGHNT and CDR2 is YENEEA. DNA of the CDR3: TGTGCCAGCAGCTTAGCGGCGGGAGTGGAGACCCAGTACTTC. Protein product: CASSLAAGVETQYF.

Only one count was recorded for this clonotype. The chain links TRBV9 to TRBJ2-1; either TRBD1 or TRBD2 may supply D (5 bases each). Germline V gene lookup returns CDR1 SGDLS and CDR2 YYNGEE. Deletions cut 3 bases from V and 7 bases from J, with 14 bases between. There are 14 residues in the CDR3. The CDR3 DNA sequence: TGTGCCAGCAGCGCGGGGATAGGGGAGAATGAGCAGTTCTTC. Protein product: CASSAGIGENEQFF.

This clonotype was seen more than once but under ten times. The genes are TRBV5-4 and TRBJ2-1; 14 bases are shared with TRBD2. This CDR3 comprises 16 residues. From germline, CDR1 is SGHNT and CDR2 YYREEE (reference sequence). J lost 7 bases, V lost 1 base, and 4 bases had no gene match. The CDR3 DNA reads as TGTGCCAGCAGCTTGTGGGGACTAGCGGGAGATAATGAGCAGTTCTTC. This gives the protein CASSLWGLAGDNEQFF.